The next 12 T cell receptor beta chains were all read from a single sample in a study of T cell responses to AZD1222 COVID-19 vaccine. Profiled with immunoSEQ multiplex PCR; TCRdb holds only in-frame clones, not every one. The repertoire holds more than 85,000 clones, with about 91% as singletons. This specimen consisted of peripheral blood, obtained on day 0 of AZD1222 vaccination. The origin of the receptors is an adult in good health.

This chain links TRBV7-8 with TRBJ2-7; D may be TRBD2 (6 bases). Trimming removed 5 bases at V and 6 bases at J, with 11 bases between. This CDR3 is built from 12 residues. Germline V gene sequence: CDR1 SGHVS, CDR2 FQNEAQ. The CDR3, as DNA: TGTGCCAGCAGCGCCCAGGGAGGCGAGCAGTACTTC. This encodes CASSAQGGEQYF.

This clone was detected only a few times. The CDR3 DNA follows: TGTGCCAGCAGTTCTCCGTCCGGGACAGGTTACAATGAGCAGTTCTTC. Translation: CASSSPSGTGYNEQFF. The chain combines TRBV27 with TRBJ2-1; 8 nucleotides match TRBD1. The CDR3 covers 16 residues. Unmatched junction bases numbered 9, after V lost 4 bases and J lost 4 bases. From germline, CDR1 is MNHEY and CDR2 SMNVEV (reference sequence).

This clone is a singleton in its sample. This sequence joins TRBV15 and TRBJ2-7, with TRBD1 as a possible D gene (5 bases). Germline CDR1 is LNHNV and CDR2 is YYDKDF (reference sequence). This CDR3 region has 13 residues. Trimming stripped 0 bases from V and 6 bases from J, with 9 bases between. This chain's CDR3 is CATSRDRAGEQYF. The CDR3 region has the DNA TGTGCCACCAGCAGAGACAGGGCCGGCGAGCAGTACTTC.

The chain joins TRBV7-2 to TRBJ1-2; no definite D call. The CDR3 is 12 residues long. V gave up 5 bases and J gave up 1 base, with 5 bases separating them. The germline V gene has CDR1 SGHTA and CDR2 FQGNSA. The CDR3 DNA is TGTGCCAGCAGCCCCCTTAACTATGGCTACACCTTC. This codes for CASSPLNYGYTF.

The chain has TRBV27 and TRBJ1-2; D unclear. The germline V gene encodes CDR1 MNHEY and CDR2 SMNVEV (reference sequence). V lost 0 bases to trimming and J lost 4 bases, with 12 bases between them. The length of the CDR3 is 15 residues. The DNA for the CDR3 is TGTGCCAGCAGTTTATCGGGGAGTAGGCTCTATGGCTACACCTTC. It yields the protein CASSLSGSRLYGYTF.

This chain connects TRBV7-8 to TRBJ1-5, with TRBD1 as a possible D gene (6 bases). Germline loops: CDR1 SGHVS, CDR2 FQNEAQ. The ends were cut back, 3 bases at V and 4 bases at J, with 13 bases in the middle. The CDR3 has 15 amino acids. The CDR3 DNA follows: TGTGCCAGCAGCTTGGGGGCAAACAGGAATCAGCCCCAGCATTTT. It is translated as CASSLGANRNQPQHF.

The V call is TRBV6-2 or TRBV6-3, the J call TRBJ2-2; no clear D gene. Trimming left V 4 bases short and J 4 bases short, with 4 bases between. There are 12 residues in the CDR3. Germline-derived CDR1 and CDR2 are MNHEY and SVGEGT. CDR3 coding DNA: TGTGCCAGCAGTTCTGCCACCGGGGAGCTGTTTTTT. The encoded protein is CASSSATGELFF.

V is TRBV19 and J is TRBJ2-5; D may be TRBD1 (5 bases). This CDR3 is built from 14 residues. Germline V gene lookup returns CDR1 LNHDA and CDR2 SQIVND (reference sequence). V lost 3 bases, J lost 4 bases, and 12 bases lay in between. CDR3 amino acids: CASSISRVGETQYF. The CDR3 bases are TGTGCCAGTAGTATTTCCAGGGTAGGAGAGACCCAGTACTTC.

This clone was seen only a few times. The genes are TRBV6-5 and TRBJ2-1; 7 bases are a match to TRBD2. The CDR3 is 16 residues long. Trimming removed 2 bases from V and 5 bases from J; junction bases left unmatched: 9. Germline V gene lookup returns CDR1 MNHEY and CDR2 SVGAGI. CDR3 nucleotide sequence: TGTGCCAGCAGTTACGAAGTTCGGCTAGCGGACAATGAGCAGTTCTTC. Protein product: CASSYEVRLADNEQFF.

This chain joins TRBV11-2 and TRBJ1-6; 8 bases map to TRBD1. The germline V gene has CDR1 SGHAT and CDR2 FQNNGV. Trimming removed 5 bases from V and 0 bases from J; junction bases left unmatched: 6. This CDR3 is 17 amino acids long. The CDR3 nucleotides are TGTGCCAGCAGCCCCCGACAGGGGAACTCCTATAATTCACCCCTCCACTTT. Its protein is CASSPRQGNSYNSPLHF.

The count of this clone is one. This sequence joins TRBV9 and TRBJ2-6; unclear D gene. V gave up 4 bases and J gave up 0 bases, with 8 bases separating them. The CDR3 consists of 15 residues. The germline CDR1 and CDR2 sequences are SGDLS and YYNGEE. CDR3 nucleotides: TGTGCCAGCAGCACTGGGGACTCTGGGGCCAACGTCCTGACTTTC. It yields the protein CASSTGDSGANVLTF.

The DNA for the CDR3 is TGCGCCAGCAGCCAAGAAGGGACAGCCCTCTATGGCTACACCTTC. Translation: CASSQEGTALYGYTF. The chain joins TRBV4-3 to TRBJ1-2; TRBD1 matches at 7 bases. The CDR3 has 15 residues. Germline assignment: CDR1 LGHNA and CDR2 YSLEER. With 0 bases clipped from V and 4 bases from J, the junction kept 5 bases outside the gene matches.